The 2 T cell receptor beta chains presented below share a single source sample, sequenced in a study of CD8 T cells in ankylosing spondylitis (dated by TCRdb to about 2017). Points the paper makes about the study in general: A TCR beta motif of several highly homologous amino acid variants appeared characteristic of blood from ankylosing spondylitis patients.

These receptors are not linked to any known antigen. The receptor library was made with 5' RACE. For sequencing, an Illumina HiSeq 2500 was employed. TCRdb itself trimmed the public reads at Q25 with fastp, ran MiXCR and retained productive beta chains. Under each unique CDR3 protein, matching rows form one entry showing the most common genes and DNA. The sample table lists 200,000 to 250,000 distinct CDR3 sequences, approximately 16% of them with a count of one. More than 40% of the sample lies in the top ten. Input material: blood, either unsorted or a sorted T cell fraction (not recorded which). The receptors originated from a male donor with ankylosing spondylitis.

The gene calls are TRBV4-1 and TRBJ2-2; D unresolved. CDR3 length equals 13 residues. The germline V and J ends were trimmed by 4 bases and 3 bases, with 6 bases remaining between them. The germline gives CDR1 MGHRA, CDR2 YSYEKL. The CDR3 DNA is TGCGCCAGCAGCCCCACGCACACCGGGGAGCTGTTTTTT. Its protein is CASSPTHTGELFF.

This clonotype has just a few counts. This sequence joins TRBV7-9 and TRBJ2-3, with 12 bases lining up with TRBD2. This CDR3 has 16 amino acids. V lost 2 bases to trimming and J lost 2 bases; unmatched junction nucleotides: 2. The germline V gene has CDR1 SEHNR and CDR2 FQNEAQ (reference sequence). Written as DNA, the CDR3 is TGTGCCAGCAGCTTAACTAGCGGGGGGACCACAGATACGCAGTATTTT. This sequence encodes CASSLTSGGTTDTQYF.